This T cell receptor beta chain was captured in a study of OX40 agonist ivuxolimab in advanced cancers. The study, taken as a whole, reports: What antigens the expanded peripheral T cells recognized was never established.

The assay was immunoSEQ multiplex PCR, and TCRdb's table has in-frame clones only and misses some. The sample holds 65,000 to 95,000 clones, 89% seen once. The CDR3 loop spans 14 amino acids. The germline V and J ends were trimmed by 5 bases and 3 bases, with 14 bases remaining between them. Germline loops: CDR1 MGHDK, CDR2 SYGVNS. As to this clone: What it binds is unknown.

The clonotype originates from an adult with an advanced solid tumor such as melanoma, head and neck, liver or kidney cancer. The chain carries TRBV25-1 and TRBJ2-7; a weak D match, TRBD1 (5 bases). The sample here was CD4+ or CD8+ T cells sorted from blood, taken in a trial of the OX40 agonist ivuxolimab. The CDR3 DNA reads as TGTGCCAGCAGTCAGCAGGGTGAGGTCTACGAGCAGTACTTC. Protein product: CASSQQGEVYEQYF.